Below, 7 T cell receptor beta chains from the same sample are listed, as sequenced in a study of T cells in localized non-small cell lung cancer. Profiled with immunoSEQ multiplex PCR; TCRdb holds only in-frame clones, not every one. Of roughly 25,000 clones in the sample, around 89% were seen once. The specimen comprised PBMCs, sampled before any cancer treatment. The receptors here all came from a man aged 35-75 years with stage II lung adenocarcinoma.

This clone was counted between two and nine times. V usage is TRBV5-1 and J usage is TRBJ1-1; TRBD1 might be the D (6 bases). Germline loops: CDR1 SGHRS, CDR2 YFSETQ. The CDR3 has 14 residues. V was pared by 5 bases and J by 1 base, with 12 bases between. The CDR3 region is CASSGDTKNTEAFF. The CDR3 nucleotides are TGCGCCAGCAGTGGGGACACAAAGAACACTGAAGCTTTCTTT.

V and J are TRBV18 and TRBJ2-3; a possible D gene is TRBD2 (6 bases). The CDR3 is 14 amino acids. The germline V gene has CDR1 KGHSH and CDR2 LQKENI. V shed 0 bases and J shed 3 bases, with 7 bases lying between them. The CDR3: CASSPPGGTDTQYF. The DNA of the CDR3 is TGTGCCAGCTCACCACCCGGGGGTACAGATACGCAGTATTTT.

The J gene is TRBJ1-5, the V gene TRBV5-6; no clear D. Trimming removed 4 bases from V and 3 bases from J, with 11 bases in between. This CDR3 comprises 14 residues. Germline CDR1 reads SGHDT; CDR2 reads YYEEEE. The CDR3 sequence is CASSKGSLNQPQHF. The CDR3 nucleotides read TGTGCCAGCAGCAAGGGATCTCTCAATCAGCCCCAGCATTTT.

This chain joins TRBV27 and TRBJ2-2; D call uncertain. The CDR3 has 17 amino acids. CDR1 is MNHEY, CDR2 SMNVEV, per germline (reference sequence). V was pared by 3 bases and J by 1 base, with 15 bases between. CDR3 region: CASSLKRRNMNTGELFF. In DNA, the CDR3 is TGTGCCAGCAGTTTGAAGCGCCGTAACATGAACACCGGGGAGCTGTTTTTT.

The V and J genes are TRBV5-1 and TRBJ1-2; 8 bases map to TRBD1. V dropped 2 bases and J dropped 6; count of bases not matched to a gene: 6. The CDR3 extends over 14 amino acids. Looked up from germline, CDR1 is SGHRS and CDR2 is YFSETQ. The CDR3 spells CASSLGQGANGYTF. CDR3 coding DNA: TGCGCCAGCAGCTTAGGACAGGGCGCTAATGGCTACACCTTC.

The chain combines TRBV9 with TRBJ1-4; D perhaps matches TRBD1 (6 bases). The CDR3 is made up of 14 amino acids. Germline CDR1 reads SGDLS; CDR2 reads YYNGEE. V was clipped by 1 base and J by 6 bases, with 10 bases between them. In DNA, the CDR3 is TGTGCCAGCAGCGTAAACAGGGAAGATGAAAAACTGTTTTTT. Translation: CASSVNREDEKLFF.

This chain connects TRBV6-5 to TRBJ1-1; D is uncertain. The V gene lost 8 bases and the J gene lost 1 base, with 14 bases spanning the gap. The CDR3 contains 14 residues. The V gene's germline CDR1 is MNHEY and CDR2 SVGAGI. CDR3 loop: CASGRHVQNTEAFF. Here the CDR3 DNA reads TGTGCCAGCGGAAGGCATGTACAGAACACTGAAGCTTTCTTT.